The rows below give T cell receptor beta chains drawn from one sample of a study of OX40 agonist ivuxolimab in advanced cancers. Method: immunoSEQ multiplex PCR; TCRdb's copy keeps in-frame clones and lacks some. The sample holds around 71,000 clones; approximately 90% are singletons and the top ten take 0.85% to 1.4%. Material: CD4+ or CD8+ T cells sorted from blood, obtained in a trial of the OX40 agonist ivuxolimab. The receptors originated from an adult with an advanced solid tumor such as melanoma, head and neck, liver or kidney cancer. The CDR3 runs from the conserved cysteine through the conserved F or W. The D gene is left open where the match is weak. Clone sizes are given selectively: once, few, many, or a class where the clone is expanded.

J	V	D	size	CDR3
TRBJ1-1	TRBV7-8	TRBD1	NA	CASSLGTANTEAFF
TRBJ2-7	TRBV5-1	NA	NA	CASSATSHEQYF
TRBJ2-5	TRBV2	TRBD2	NA	CASRMTSGRVETQYF
TRBJ2-2	TRBV19	NA	NA	CASSKKTTSHTGELFF
TRBJ2-6	TRBV7-9	TRBD1	NA	CASRRTPQGLGANVLTF
TRBJ2-5	TRBV7-2	TRBD2	NA	CASSPPGLAGRQETQYF
TRBJ2-7	TRBV10-2	TRBD2	few	CASSESISGSDYEQYF
TRBJ2-5	TRBV5-4	TRBD1	NA	CASSPTGATQETQYF
TRBJ1-5	TRBV7-8	NA	NA	CASSSGTGNQPQHF
TRBJ1-2	TRBV5-1	TRBD1	NA	CASSSGQTYGYTF
TRBJ2-5	TRBV7-9	NA	NA	CASSLVAGPQETQYF
TRBJ2-7	TRBV19	NA	NA	CASSQTGTYEQYF
TRBJ1-5	TRBV29-1	NA	NA	CSVRTENSNQPQHF
TRBJ2-3	TRBV29-1	NA	few	CSVEWDTQYF
TRBJ2-7	TRBV18	NA	NA	CASSRPGTQYEQYF
TRBJ1-3	TRBV9	TRBD1	NA	CASSIQGSGNTIYF
TRBJ2-7	TRBV7-2	NA	NA	CASTRDGAYEQYF
TRBJ2-1	TRBV7-9	TRBD2	NA	CASSLSGGNLNEQFF
TRBJ2-1	TRBV7-3	TRBD1	NA	CASSLTRGHNEQFF
TRBJ2-5	TRBV6-5	NA	NA	CASRGNNQETQYF
TRBJ2-7	TRBV7-2	NA	NA	CASSYVPESEQYF
TRBJ2-1	TRBV9	TRBD1	few	CASSVGQGVENEQFF
TRBJ2-3	TRBV7-2	NA	NA	CASSLTGAITDTQYF
TRBJ1-4	TRBV6-5	NA	NA	CASSFTRTPGEKLFF
TRBJ1-1	TRBV19	TRBD1	NA	CASRFRRDRGKGGTEAFF
TRBJ2-5	TRBV5-1	NA	NA	CASSLDWGRVQTQYF
TRBJ2-2	TRBV28	NA	NA	CASSSTGNTGELFF
TRBJ2-2	TRBV7-7	TRBD2	NA	CASTRGGSGTGELFF
TRBJ2-3	TRBV6-6	NA	NA	CASSYGLGVDTQYF
TRBJ2-3	TRBV4-2	TRBD2	NA	CASSQLAGGVQHTQYF
TRBJ2-2	TRBV30	TRBD2	NA	CAWTGTTTGELFF